These 12 T cell receptor beta chains share one sample of origin, sequenced in a study of cytotoxic CD8 clonotypes in ibrutinib-treated CLL. TCRdb's table, derived via immunoSEQ multiplex PCR, lists solely in-frame clones and lacks some. In the table there are 130,000 or so clones, approximately 77% of which are singletons. Material: PBMCs, obtained after 12 months of ibrutinib treatment. Receptor source: a human donor with chronic lymphocytic leukemia.

This chain's CDR3 is CASSLAVSSGGLETQYF. The CDR3 region has the DNA TGCGCCAGCAGCTTGGCCGTGTCTAGCGGGGGGCTGGAGACCCAGTACTTC. J is TRBJ2-5 and V is TRBV5-1; TRBD2 matches 11 bases. Germline V gene sequence: CDR1 SGHRS, CDR2 YFSETQ. With 0 bases clipped from V and 5 bases from J, the junction kept 9 bases outside the gene matches. The CDR3 length is 17 residues.

The V and J genes are TRBV28 and TRBJ1-2; no definite D call. Per the germline V gene, CDR1 is MDHEN and CDR2 is SYDVKM. The CDR3 runs 16 residues. V was shortened by 5 bases and J by 4 bases, with 20 bases between the two germline ends. The CDR3 here is CASSPSQTRAFYGYTF. The CDR3 DNA sequence: TGTGCCAGCAGTCCCTCGCAGACACGGGCCTTCTATGGCTACACCTTC.

The CDR3 loop is CASSTTGQGGAEAFF. The CDR3 DNA is TGTGCCAGCAGCACGACAGGACAGGGCGGAGCGGAAGCTTTCTTT. The J gene is TRBJ1-1, the V gene TRBV28; 8 nucleotides agree with TRBD1. J gave up 8 bases and V 6 bases, and 14 bases lay outside the gene matches. CDR3 size: 15 residues. The V gene's germline CDR1 is MDHEN and CDR2 SYDVKM.

The chain couples TRBV28 to TRBJ2-7; 9 bases agree with TRBD1. The CDR3 sequence is 16 residues long. Unmatched junction bases numbered 10, after V lost 1 base and J lost 6 bases. Germline lookup yields CDR1 MDHEN and CDR2 SYDVKM. Here the CDR3 DNA reads TGTGCCAGCAGTTTATCGCCCCGGGACAGGGTGCGCGAGCAGTACTTC. It yields the protein CASSLSPRDRVREQYF.

The rearrangement uses TRBV28 and TRBJ2-1; 11 nucleotides match TRBD2. V lost 5 bases to trimming and J lost 9 bases; unmatched junction nucleotides: 9. Germline CDR1 and CDR2: MDHEN and SYDVKM. The CDR3 has 15 amino acids. CDR3 amino acids: CASSTGTSGNTEQFF. The CDR3 nucleotides read TGTGCCAGCAGTACAGGGACTAGCGGAAACACTGAGCAGTTCTTC.

The chain combines TRBV4-1 with TRBJ2-3; D assignment may be TRBD1 or TRBD2 (6 bases each). Germline V gene data show CDR1 as MGHRA and CDR2 as YSYEKL. This CDR3 has 17 amino acids. Trimming removed 0 bases from V and 1 base from J, with 14 bases in between. The CDR3 sequence: CASSQDFGGRGTDTQYF. As DNA, the CDR3 is TGCGCCAGCAGCCAAGATTTTGGGGGGCGCGGCACAGATACGCAGTATTTT.

The chain couples TRBV5-6 to TRBJ2-2; D is ambiguous. The CDR3 loop spans 15 amino acids. Trimming left V 0 bases short and J 0 bases short, with 6 bases between. The germline CDR1 and CDR2 sequences are SGHDT and YYEEEE. Here the CDR3 DNA reads TGTGCCAGCAGCTTGGTTGGACCGAACACCGGGGAGCTGTTTTTT. The encoded protein is CASSLVGPNTGELFF.

The J gene is TRBJ2-7, the V gene TRBV6-1, with TRBD2 matching over 9 bases. The CDR3 covers 13 residues. The junction had 6 bases not matched to a gene; V was cut back by 2 bases and J by 10 bases. Germline assignment: CDR1 MNHNS and CDR2 SASEGT. CDR3 in DNA: TGTGCCAGCAGTGAATCGCTAGCGGGACGACAGTACTTC. Translating it yields CASSESLAGRQYF.

The chain is built from TRBV7-6 and TRBJ2-7, with D possibly TRBD2 on 6 matching bases. The germline V gene has CDR1 SGHVS and CDR2 FNYEAQ. V was pared by 3 bases and J by 3 bases, with 12 bases between. CDR3 length: 14 amino acids. CDR3 sequence (DNA): TGTGCCAGCAGCTTTGGCGGGGCCTACTACGAGCAGTACTTC. Its translation: CASSFGGAYYEQYF.

Written as DNA, the CDR3 is TGTGCCAGCAGCCAACAAGCGGGTTCCCGGGTTCTCTGCGAGCAGTACTTC. Amino acids: CASSQQAGSRVLCEQYF. The chain recombines TRBV4-2 with TRBJ2-7, with D possibly being TRBD2 (6 bases). CDR3 length equals 17 residues. Germline CDR1 and CDR2: LGHNA and YNFKEQ. V lost 2 bases and J 6 bases, leaving 23 bases between the germline ends.

This chain connects TRBV28 to TRBJ1-2, with D tentatively TRBD1 (5 bases). Trimming shortened V by 2 bases and J by 3 bases, and 13 bases separated the two germline ends. Germline V gene sequence: CDR1 MDHEN, CDR2 SYDVKM. The CDR3 spans 15 residues. The CDR3 DNA is TGTGCCAGCAGTTTAGGGGCGGGGATTGACTATGGCTACACCTTC. Amino acid sequence: CASSLGAGIDYGYTF.

The chain carries TRBV28 and TRBJ2-7, with D tentatively TRBD1 or TRBD2 (5 bases each). Germline CDR1 MDHEN, CDR2 SYDVKM. V was shortened by 8 bases and J by 0 bases, with 14 bases between the two germline ends. The length of the CDR3 is 14 residues. The CDR3 is CASLTTGTSYEQYF. CDR3 DNA: TGTGCCAGCCTAACAACCGGGACCTCCTACGAGCAGTACTTC.